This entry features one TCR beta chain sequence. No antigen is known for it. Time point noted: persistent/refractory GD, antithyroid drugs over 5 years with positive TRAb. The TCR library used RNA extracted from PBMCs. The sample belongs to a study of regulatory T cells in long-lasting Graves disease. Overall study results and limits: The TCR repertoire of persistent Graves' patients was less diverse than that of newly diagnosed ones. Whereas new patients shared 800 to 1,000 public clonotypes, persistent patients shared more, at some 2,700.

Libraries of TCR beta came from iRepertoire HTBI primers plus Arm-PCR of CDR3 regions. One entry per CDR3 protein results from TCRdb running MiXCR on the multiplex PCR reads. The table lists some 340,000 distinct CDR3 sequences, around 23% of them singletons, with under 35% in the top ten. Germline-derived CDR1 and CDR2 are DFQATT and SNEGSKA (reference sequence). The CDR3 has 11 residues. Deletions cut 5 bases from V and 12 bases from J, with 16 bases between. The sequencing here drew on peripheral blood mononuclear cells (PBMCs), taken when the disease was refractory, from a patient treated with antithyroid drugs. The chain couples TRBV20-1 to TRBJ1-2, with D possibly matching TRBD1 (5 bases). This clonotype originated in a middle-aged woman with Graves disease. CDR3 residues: CSASGRRGDTF. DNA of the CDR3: TGCAGTGCTTCGGGTCGGCGGGGGGACACCTTC.